This entry describes one T cell receptor (beta chain). Its antigen is currently unknown. The data are from a study of T cells after posttransplantation cyclophosphamide. Overall study results and limits: Donor-recipient repertoire similarity was low at 1-2 months, rising over year one. TRB clonality was highly associated with recipient CMV seropositivity and reactivation. Tissue-infiltrating T cells from skin or gut overlapped little with blood T cells.

This table comes from immunoSEQ multiplex PCR, and its TCRdb copy is limited to in-frame clones, with some not included. Counted here are about 3,300 clones, around 85% occurring once; the ten biggest clones make up 7%. V was clipped by 4 bases and J by 5 bases; unmatched bases: 8. CDR3 length equals 16 residues. CDR1 MGHDK and CDR2 SYGVNS come from the germline V gene. A marrow graft followed busulfan-fludarabine conditioning, with cyclophosphamide on days +3 and +4. Material: PBMCs, obtained after allogeneic stem cell transplant with posttransplant cyclophosphamide. This chain links TRBV25-1 with TRBJ1-6; TRBD1 matches at 7 bases. This TCR was recovered from a female patient in her 50s who received an allogeneic stem cell transplant from an unrelated donor, was CMV-positive, and had acute and chronic GVHD. The T cells may come from the graft donor. Here the CDR3 reads CASSAEDRANNSPLHF. As DNA, the CDR3 is TGTGCCAGCAGTGCGGAAGACAGGGCAAATAATTCACCCCTCCACTTT.